These 27 T cell receptor beta chains were sequenced from one sample in a study of Ad26.COV2.S vaccination and SARS-CoV-2 variants (dated by TCRdb to the early 2020s). This sample's treatment or condition label indicates: about 20 received Ad26.COV2.S at low or high dose, single or two shots; five or six received placebo; per-sample allocation not given. Repertoires of vaccine and placebo recipients were sequenced from samples taken on day 63 after the first injection. The library came from the immunoSEQ multiplex PCR assay. The table comes from immuneACCESS by way of TCRdb, which keeps in-frame sequences with V and J called. Part of the clones is missing from these tables; in studies checked, under half for an unresolved V gene and the rest for unknown reasons. The sample profile shows about 400,000 clones; around 91% of them were found once. The top ten constitute around 1.9% of the sample. Sequenced here: peripheral blood, sampled in a trial of Ad26.COV2.S vaccine versus placebo. The receptors come from a person between 18 and 60 years old who received the Ad26.COV2.S COVID-19 vaccine or a placebo.

This chain joins TRBV18 and TRBJ1-3; possible D gene TRBD1, 5 bases. There are 14 residues in the CDR3. Trimming took off 3 bases at V and 1 base at J, with 7 bases between the two ends. The V gene's germline CDR1 is KGHSH and CDR2 LQKENI. The CDR3 DNA reads as TGTGCCAGCTCACCCGGGACGTCTGGAAACACCATATATTTT. Its protein product is CASSPGTSGNTIYF.

The chain joins TRBV7-3 to TRBJ1-2; a weak D match, TRBD1 (6 bases). With 3 bases removed from V and 3 bases from J, the gap between germline ends came to 8 bases. Germline V CDR1 and CDR2: SGHTA, FQGTGA. The CDR3 is 13 residues long. The CDR3 sequence is CASSLDRYYGYTF. As DNA, the CDR3 is TGTGCCAGCAGCTTGGACAGATACTATGGCTACACCTTC.

The chain employs TRBV7-9 and TRBJ2-7; no clear D. CDR1 and CDR2 (germline): SEHNR, FQNEAQ (reference sequence). The CDR3 is made up of 12 amino acids. V was cut by 3 bases and J by 7 bases, with 10 bases left in between. The CDR3 spells CASSFVASEQYF. The CDR3 bases are TGTGCCAGCAGCTTCGTGGCGTCGGAGCAGTACTTC. The full variable domain, completed using reference TRBV7-9 and TRBJ2-7, is DTGVSQNPRHKITKRGQNVTFRCDPISEHNRLYWYRQTLGQGPEFLTYFQNEAQLEKSRLLSDRFSAERPKGSFSTLEIQRTEQGDSAMYLCASSFVASEQYFGPGTRLTVT.

The chain has TRBV6-1 and TRBJ2-7; a weak D match, TRBD1 (5 bases). V was shortened by 2 bases and J by 2 bases, with 13 bases between the two germline ends. From germline, CDR1 is MNHNS and CDR2 SASEGT. The CDR3 has 15 amino acids. For the CDR3, the DNA is TGTGCCAGCAGTGAACCGCAGGGTACGCCCTACGAGCAGTACTTC. Encoded protein: CASSEPQGTPYEQYF.

This chain uses TRBV28 with TRBJ1-6, with 7 bases lining up with TRBD1. CDR3 length equals 15 residues. V lost 2 bases to trimming and J lost 7 bases; unmatched junction nucleotides: 5. The germline gives CDR1 MDHEN, CDR2 SYDVKM. The CDR3 region has the DNA TGTGCCAGCAGTTTAATCGACAGGGCCAATTCACCCCTCCACTTT. It yields the protein CASSLIDRANSPLHF.

The chain combines TRBV11-1 with TRBJ2-1; D not resolved. Germline V gives CDR1 SGHAT, CDR2 FQDESV (reference sequence). Trimming pared 5 bases from V and 8 bases from J, leaving 7 bases between. The CDR3 has 11 residues. Here the CDR3 reads CASSPSDEQFF. DNA of the CDR3: TGTGCCAGCAGCCCCTCCGATGAGCAGTTCTTC.

The chain recombines TRBV28 with TRBJ1-2; TRBD1 might be the D (5 bases). The V end lost 2 bases, the J end lost 3 bases, and 13 bases lay between the germline ends. Germline V gene sequence: CDR1 MDHEN, CDR2 SYDVKM. This CDR3 has 15 amino acids. The DNA of the CDR3 is TGTGCCAGCAGTTTACCCCGGGGGGGGGACTATGGCTACACCTTC. This gives the protein CASSLPRGGDYGYTF.

The V call is TRBV10-1, the J call TRBJ1-5; D is possibly TRBD1 (5 bases). Germline V CDR1 and CDR2: WNHNN, SYGVQD (reference sequence). V lost 3 bases and J 5 bases, leaving 11 bases between the germline ends. The CDR3 spans 14 residues. The CDR3 reads CASSEAGTDQPQHF. The CDR3 DNA reads as TGCGCCAGCAGTGAAGCAGGGACGGATCAGCCCCAGCATTTT.

This clone was counted between two and nine times. The sample holds other DNA sequences that translate to the same CDR3. This rearrangement joins TRBV30 to TRBJ2-7; D is unclear. The CDR3 runs 13 residues. CDR1 and CDR2 (germline): GTSNPN, SVGIG (reference sequence). Trimming stripped 0 bases from V and 0 bases from J, with 6 bases between. The CDR3 nucleotides read TGTGCCTGGAGTGTAGGCAGCTCCTACGAGCAGTACTTC. As protein: CAWSVGSSYEQYF.

The J gene is TRBJ2-6, the V gene TRBV15; no clear D. Germline V CDR1 and CDR2: LNHNV, YYDKDF (reference sequence). Trimming removed 0 bases at V and 0 bases at J, with 6 bases between. CDR3 length: 16 residues. This CDR3 is CATSRDGDSGANVLTF. The CDR3 DNA is TGTGCCACCAGCAGAGATGGGGACTCTGGGGCCAACGTCCTGACTTTC. Full variable domain (missing parts from reference TRBV15 and TRBJ2-6): DAMVIQNPRYQVTQFGKPVTLSCSQTLNHNVMYWYQQKSSQAPKLLFHYYDKDFNNEADTPDNFQSRRPNTSFCFLDIRSPGLGDTAMYLCATSRDGDSGANVLTFGAGSRLTVL.

V is TRBV13 and J is TRBJ2-1, with TRBD2 as a possible D gene (6 bases). CDR1 and CDR2 (germline): PRHDT, FYEKMQ (reference sequence). The CDR3 has 14 residues. V was trimmed by 2 bases and J by 9 bases, leaving 14 bases between them. The CDR3 DNA reads TGTGCCAGCAGCTTACTTTCAGCGGGTGGTGAGCAGTTCTTC. Translation gives CASSLLSAGGEQFF. The full variable domain, rest sourced from reference TRBV13 and TRBJ2-1, is AAGVIQSPRHLIKEKRETATLKCYPIPRHDTVYWYQQGPGQDPQFLISFYEKMQSDKGSIPDRFSAQQFSDYHSELNMSSLELGDSALYFCASSLLSAGGEQFFGPGTRLTVL.

The chain links TRBV28 to TRBJ1-1; 8 bases are a match to TRBD1. The CDR3 has 14 residues. CDR1 is MDHEN, CDR2 SYDVKM, per germline. V dropped 3 bases and J dropped 5; count of bases not matched to a gene: 5. The CDR3 nucleotides are TGTGCCAGCAGTTTCGAGGACAGGGCTACTGAAGCTTTCTTT. Its protein product is CASSFEDRATEAFF.

The chain couples TRBV6-5 to TRBJ2-1, with 7 bases identical to TRBD2. Germline CDR1 reads MNHEY; CDR2 reads SVGAGI. V lost 6 bases and J lost 2; bases outside the gene matches: 7. The CDR3 runs 15 residues. The CDR3 is CASRPRDYTYNEQFF. In DNA, the CDR3 is TGTGCCAGCAGGCCCCGGGACTACACCTACAATGAGCAGTTCTTC.

The gene calls are TRBV9 and TRBJ2-7; tentative D call: TRBD2 (6 bases). Per germline, CDR1 SGDLS and CDR2 YYNGEE. The CDR3 covers 13 residues. Deletions cut 2 bases from V and 8 bases from J, with 14 bases between. The CDR3 here is CASSVVPGEKQYF. The CDR3 DNA reads TGTGCCAGCAGCGTTGTTCCGGGAGAAAAGCAGTACTTC.

This chain uses TRBV6-5 with TRBJ1-4; D is ambiguous. The CDR3 runs to 15 residues. The germline V and J ends were trimmed by 7 bases and 8 bases, with 20 bases remaining between them. Germline V CDR1 and CDR2: MNHEY, SVGAGI. The CDR3 region has the DNA TGTGCCAGCACCCGAAGAGGCGGATTGCGAGAAAAACTGTTTTTT. Translated: CASTRRGGLREKLFF.

The CDR3 region is CATSRPRDEQFF. The DNA of the CDR3 is TGTGCCACCAGCAGACCTCGGGATGAGCAGTTCTTC. This chain connects TRBV15 to TRBJ2-1, with D unresolved. Between the trimmed V and J ends, which lost 2 bases and 8 bases, there was a span of 7 bases. Germline assignment: CDR1 LNHNV and CDR2 YYDKDF (reference sequence). This CDR3 comprises 12 residues.

The J gene is TRBJ2-7, the V gene TRBV27; TRBD2 matches 9 bases. Germline values: CDR1 MNHEY, CDR2 SMNVEV (reference sequence). Unmatched junction bases numbered 10, after V lost 8 bases and J lost 2 bases. This CDR3 spans 15 amino acids. The CDR3 loop is CASAAGLAPTYEQYF. The CDR3 nucleotides read TGTGCCAGCGCGGCAGGACTAGCGCCTACCTACGAGCAGTACTTC.

This clone has a single count. The rearrangement joins TRBV3-1 (or the pseudogene TRBV3-2) to TRBJ2-7, with D possibly TRBD2 on 6 matching bases. This CDR3 has 15 amino acids. V lost 0 bases and J lost 6, with 15 bases in between. Germline V gives CDR1 LGHDT, CDR2 YNNKEL (reference sequence). The CDR3 DNA sequence: TGTGCCAGCAGCCAAGATAGGGAAGTCGGGGGCGAGCAGTACTTC. Protein sequence: CASSQDREVGGEQYF.

This chain joins TRBV28 and TRBJ2-7; D remains ambiguous. The germline V gene encodes CDR1 MDHEN and CDR2 SYDVKM. V shed 2 bases and J shed 6 bases, with 5 bases lying between them. CDR3 length: 11 residues. The CDR3 region is CASSLRTEQYF. The CDR3 nucleotides read TGTGCCAGCAGTTTAAGGACCGAGCAGTACTTC.

This sequence joins TRBV2 and TRBJ2-3, with 8 bases identical to TRBD2. Trimming took 6 bases from V and 15 from J; bases not matched to a gene: 5. Germline assignment: CDR1 SNHLY and CDR2 FYNNEI. This CDR3 is 10 amino acids long. The CDR3 region has the DNA TGTGCCAGCAGGGGGACTAGACCTTATTTT. Amino acid sequence: CASRGTRPYF.

The V and J genes are TRBV27 and TRBJ1-3; D is uncertain. There are 18 residues in the CDR3. The germline V gene has CDR1 MNHEY and CDR2 SMNVEV (reference sequence). Trimming stripped 2 bases from V and 0 bases from J, with 17 bases between. CDR3 DNA: TGTGCCAGCAGTTTAATGACATTAAGGGCCGACTCTGGAAACACCATATATTTT. Translating it yields CASSLMTLRADSGNTIYF.

The chain combines TRBV6-5 with TRBJ1-4, with TRBD1 identical over 8 bases. Per germline, CDR1 MNHEY and CDR2 SVGAGI. This CDR3 has 15 amino acids. The V segment lost 6 bases and the J segment 5 bases; nucleotides outside the gene matches: 8. The CDR3 sequence: CASRTGGLANEKLFF. CDR3 nucleotide sequence: TGTGCCAGCAGAACAGGGGGTTTGGCGAATGAAAAACTGTTTTTT.

The chain is built from TRBV3-1 (or the pseudogene TRBV3-2) and TRBJ2-7, with D perhaps being TRBD1 or TRBD2 (5 bases each). Germline V lookup: CDR1 LGHDT, CDR2 YNNKEL (reference sequence). The V end lost 4 bases, the J end lost 2 bases, and 9 bases lay between the germline ends. The CDR3 is 13 amino acids. The CDR3 here is CASSPGTAYEQYF. CDR3 nucleotides: TGTGCCAGCAGCCCCGGGACGGCCTACGAGCAGTACTTC.

This CDR3 reads CASSLSLGGSYEQYF. The CDR3 bases are TGTGCCAGCAGTTTATCTCTGGGGGGCTCCTACGAGCAGTACTTC. The chain joins TRBV27 to TRBJ2-7; D may be TRBD2 (6 bases). Germline V gene sequence: CDR1 MNHEY, CDR2 SMNVEV (reference sequence). The CDR3 extends over 15 amino acids. V was cut by 0 bases and J by 0 bases, with 9 bases left in between.

This CDR3 reads CAWIAPGTYTEAFF. The CDR3 bases are TGTGCCTGGATCGCTCCCGGGACCTACACTGAAGCTTTCTTT. The chain carries TRBV30 and TRBJ1-1; maybe TRBD1 (5 bases). Trimming took 4 bases from V and 3 from J, leaving 15 bases between them. Germline-derived CDR1 and CDR2 are GTSNPN and SVGIG (reference sequence). This CDR3 region has 14 residues.

This chain joins TRBV6-5 and TRBJ2-7; TRBD2 matches 12 bases. The CDR3 sequence is 14 residues long. Trimming cost V 11 bases and J 5 bases; bases outside gene matches: 10. Germline V gives CDR1 MNHEY, CDR2 SVGAGI. The CDR3 DNA is TGTGCCTCCCGGGCTAGCGGGAGGGCCCACGAGCAGTACTTC. This codes for CASRASGRAHEQYF.

The table lists this clone with a count of one. V usage is TRBV28 and J usage is TRBJ1-4; TRBD1 is a possible D gene (6 bases). The V gene's germline CDR1 is MDHEN and CDR2 SYDVKM. Trimming stripped 8 bases from V and 2 bases from J, with 15 bases between. This CDR3 region has 15 residues. This chain's CDR3 is CASRPRGATNEKLFF. CDR3 sequence (DNA): TGTGCCAGCCGTCCACGGGGGGCGACTAATGAAAAACTGTTTTTT.